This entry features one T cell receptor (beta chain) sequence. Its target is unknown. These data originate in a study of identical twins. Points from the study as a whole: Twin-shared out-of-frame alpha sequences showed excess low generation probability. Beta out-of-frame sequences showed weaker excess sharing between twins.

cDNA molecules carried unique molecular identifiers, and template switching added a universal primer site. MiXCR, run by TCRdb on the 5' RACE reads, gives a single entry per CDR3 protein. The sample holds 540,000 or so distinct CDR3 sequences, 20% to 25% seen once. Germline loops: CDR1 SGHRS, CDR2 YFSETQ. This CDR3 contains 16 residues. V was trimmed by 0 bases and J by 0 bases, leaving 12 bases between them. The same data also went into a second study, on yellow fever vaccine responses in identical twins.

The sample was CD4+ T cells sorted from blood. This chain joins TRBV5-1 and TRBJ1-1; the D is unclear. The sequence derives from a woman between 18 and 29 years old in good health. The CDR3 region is CASSLGGSAMNTEAFF. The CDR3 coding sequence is TGCGCCAGCAGCTTGGGCGGGTCGGCAATGAACACTGAAGCTTTCTTT.